This entry features one T cell receptor (beta chain) sequence. One end of the junction fails to match germline, which may point to a read error. The CDR3 runs to 14 residues. The germline V gene has CDR1 LNHNV and CDR2 YYDKDF (reference sequence). This sample is drawn from a study of blood T cells in healthy people across ages. Then a second PCR, running roughly 7 to 12 cycles, was carried out with a sample-barcoded 5' primer and a J-beta primer mix. MiXCR was run by TCRdb on the 5' RACE reads, yielding one entry per CDR3 protein. The data hold 800,000 or so distinct CDR3 sequences, with about half observed a single time.

Sequenced input: blood. The genes are TRBV15 and TRBJ2-3; possible D gene TRBD1, 6 bases. The TCR comes from a man older than 75 in good health. CDR3 sequence: CATSTWAQTGTQYF. CDR3 DNA: TGTGCCACCAGCACCTGGGCACAGACAGGTACGCAGTATTTT.